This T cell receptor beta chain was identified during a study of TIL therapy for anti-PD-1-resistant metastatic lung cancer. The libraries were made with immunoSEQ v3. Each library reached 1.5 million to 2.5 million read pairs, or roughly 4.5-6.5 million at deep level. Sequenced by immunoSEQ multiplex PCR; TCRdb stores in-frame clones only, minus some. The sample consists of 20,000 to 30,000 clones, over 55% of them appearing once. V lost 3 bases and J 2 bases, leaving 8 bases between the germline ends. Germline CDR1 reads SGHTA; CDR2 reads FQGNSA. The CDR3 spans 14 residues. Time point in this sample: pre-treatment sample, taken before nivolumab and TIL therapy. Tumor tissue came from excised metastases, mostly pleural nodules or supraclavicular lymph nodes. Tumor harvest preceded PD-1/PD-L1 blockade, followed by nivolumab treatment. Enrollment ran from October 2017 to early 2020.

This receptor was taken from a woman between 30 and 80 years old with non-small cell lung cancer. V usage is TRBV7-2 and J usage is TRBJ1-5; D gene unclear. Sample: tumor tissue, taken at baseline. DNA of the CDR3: TGTGCCAGCAGCTTCTCCCTGGGCAATCAGCCCCAGCATTTT. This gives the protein CASSFSLGNQPQHF.